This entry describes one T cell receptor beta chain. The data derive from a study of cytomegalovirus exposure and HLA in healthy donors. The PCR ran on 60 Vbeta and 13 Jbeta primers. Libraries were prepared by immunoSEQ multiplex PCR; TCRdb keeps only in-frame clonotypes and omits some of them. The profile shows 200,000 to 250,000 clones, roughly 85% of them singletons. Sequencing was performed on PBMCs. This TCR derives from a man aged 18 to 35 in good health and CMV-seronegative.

Here the CDR3 DNA reads TGTGCCAGCAGCTTCATGATAGACACTGAAGCTTTCTTT. Amino acid sequence: CASSFMIDTEAFF. The chain joins TRBV7-9 to TRBJ1-1; D not certain. The V end lost 3 bases, the J end lost 3 bases, and 8 bases lay between the germline ends. This CDR3 has 13 amino acids. Germline V gene sequence: CDR1 SEHNR, CDR2 FQNEAQ (reference sequence).